This TCR beta chain was profiled in a study of cytotoxic CD8 clonotypes in ibrutinib-treated CLL. This clone occurred a few times. Germline V gene data show CDR1 as LNHDA and CDR2 as SQIVND (reference sequence). This CDR3 spans 15 amino acids. V lost 5 bases and J 1 base, leaving 14 bases between the germline ends. The assay was immunoSEQ multiplex PCR, and TCRdb's table has in-frame clones only and misses some. The data show 150,000 or so clones, roughly 84% seen once. The V and J genes are TRBV19 and TRBJ1-1; no clear D. Material: PBMCs, obtained at disease progression, from a patient treated with ibrutinib. The source is a human donor with chronic lymphocytic leukemia. The CDR3 DNA follows: TGTGCCAGTAGTTTGTTTCGGGAGGGGAACACTGAAGCTTTCTTT. It codes for CASSLFREGNTEAFF. The full variable domain, with the rest looked up from reference TRBV19 and TRBJ1-1, is DGGITQSPKYLFRKEGQNVTLSCEQNLNHDAMYWYRQDPGQGLRLIYYSQIVNDFQKGDIAEGYSVSREKKESFPLTVTSAQKNPTAFYLCASSLFREGNTEAFFGQGTRLTVV.